This T cell receptor beta chain was obtained from a study of cytomegalovirus exposure and HLA in healthy donors. The study ran its PCR with 60 Vbeta and 13 Jbeta primers. How the authors handled the data: Among the unique TCR beta chains that a later analysis counted, about 81 million in all, 9.5 million to 11 million were shared. The assay was immunoSEQ multiplex PCR, and TCRdb's table has in-frame clones only and misses some. D and trimming come from the DNA, and the V and J calls and clone size come from that table. The table shows roughly 100,000 clones, with 71% occurring only once. The V and J ends lost 5 bases and 1 base respectively, with 6 bases between them. Germline CDR1 is MNHEY and CDR2 is SVGAGI. The CDR3 extends over 13 amino acids.

The source material was PBMCs. The sequence was collected from a female donor in good health and CMV-seronegative. V is TRBV6-5 and J is TRBJ2-1; D is possibly TRBD1 (5 bases). The CDR3 sequence: CASSQGSYNEQFF. In nucleotides, the CDR3 is TGTGCCAGCAGTCAGGGATCCTACAATGAGCAGTTCTTC.